The 8 T cell receptor beta chains presented below share a single source sample, sequenced in a study of monozygotic twins with inflammatory bowel disease. For each CDR3 protein, TCRdb gives one entry from its re-call of the 5' RACE reads, without DNA. The sample includes about 440,000 distinct CDR3 sequences. The sequencing input was blood. These receptors came from a human donor with ulcerative colitis or Crohn's disease, or a healthy co-twin of an affected twin (not recorded which).

The chain joins TRBV20-1 to TRBJ2-7; lacking DNA, the TRBD1 call made by TCRdb goes unchecked. Germline loops: CDR1 DFQATT, CDR2 SNEGSKA (reference sequence). The CDR3 loop spans 14 amino acids. This chain's CDR3 is CSASGTGEGYEQYF.

The chain joins TRBV20-1 to TRBJ2-1; lacking DNA, the TRBD2 call made by TCRdb goes unchecked. This CDR3 is 17 amino acids long. Germline V gene lookup returns CDR1 DFQATT and CDR2 SNEGSKA (reference sequence). The CDR3 loop reads CSASDLPSGRSYNEQFF.

The chain links TRBV4-2 to TRBJ1-6; checking the TCRdb D call of TRBD1 is not possible without DNA. This CDR3 comprises 14 residues. Germline lookup yields CDR1 LGHNA and CDR2 YNFKEQ. CDR3: CASSQGPGGSPLHF.

This chain uses TRBV5-1 with TRBJ1-2. This CDR3 region has 13 residues. The germline gives CDR1 SGHRS, CDR2 YFSETQ. The CDR3 here is CASSLADRGGYTF. The variable domain in full, with the rest retrieved from reference TRBV5-1 and TRBJ1-2, is KAGVTQTPRYLIKTRGQQVTLSCSPISGHRSVSWYQQTPGQGLQFLFEYFSETQRNKGNFPGRFSGRQFSNSRSEMNVSTLELGDSALYLCASSLADRGGYTFGSGTRLTVV.

The rearrangement joins TRBV18 to TRBJ2-2. CDR3 length equals 14 residues. CDR1 and CDR2 (germline): KGHSH, LQKENI. The CDR3 is CASSPPGAPGELFF.

The chain carries TRBV28 and TRBJ2-6; absent DNA, TCRdb's TRBD1 call cannot be checked. Germline V gives CDR1 MDHEN, CDR2 SYDVKM. The CDR3 has 16 residues. The CDR3 is CASSPPGVSGANVLTF.

The genes are TRBV6-1 and TRBJ1-1. CDR3 length: 12 amino acids. CDR1 and CDR2 from the germline V gene are MNHNS and SASEGT. CDR3 protein: CASGILNTEAFF.

The V gene is TRBV18, the J gene TRBJ1-2; TCRdb proposes TRBD1, but this gene call is untestable without DNA. This CDR3 has 15 residues. Germline loops: CDR1 KGHSH, CDR2 LQKENI. The CDR3 sequence is CASSLGQTPNYGYTF.